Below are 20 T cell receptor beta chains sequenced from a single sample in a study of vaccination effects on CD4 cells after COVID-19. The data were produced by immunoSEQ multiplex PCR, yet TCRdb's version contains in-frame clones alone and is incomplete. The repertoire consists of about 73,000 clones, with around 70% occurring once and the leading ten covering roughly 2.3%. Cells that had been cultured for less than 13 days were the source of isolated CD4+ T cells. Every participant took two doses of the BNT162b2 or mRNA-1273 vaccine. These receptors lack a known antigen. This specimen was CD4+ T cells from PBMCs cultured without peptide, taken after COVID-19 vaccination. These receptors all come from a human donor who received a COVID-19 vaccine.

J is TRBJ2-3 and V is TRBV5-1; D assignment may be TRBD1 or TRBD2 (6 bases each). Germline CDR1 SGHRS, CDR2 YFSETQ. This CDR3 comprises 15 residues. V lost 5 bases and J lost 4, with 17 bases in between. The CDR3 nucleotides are TGCGCCAGCAGGCCGGGGGCCGAGAGTTCAGATACGCAGTATTTT. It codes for CASRPGAESSDTQYF.

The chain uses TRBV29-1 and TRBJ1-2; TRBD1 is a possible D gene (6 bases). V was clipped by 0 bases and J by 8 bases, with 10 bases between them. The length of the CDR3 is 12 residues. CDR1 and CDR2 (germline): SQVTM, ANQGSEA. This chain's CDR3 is CSVEDGGGGYTF. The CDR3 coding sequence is TGCAGCGTTGAAGATGGAGGGGGAGGCTACACCTTC.

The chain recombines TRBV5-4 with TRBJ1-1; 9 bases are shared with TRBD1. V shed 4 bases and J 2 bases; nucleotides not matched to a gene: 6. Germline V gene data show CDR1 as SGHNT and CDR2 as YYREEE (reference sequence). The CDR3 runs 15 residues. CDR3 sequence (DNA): TGTGCCAGCAGCCACCCGGGACAGGGTAACACTGAAGCTTTCTTT. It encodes CASSHPGQGNTEAFF.

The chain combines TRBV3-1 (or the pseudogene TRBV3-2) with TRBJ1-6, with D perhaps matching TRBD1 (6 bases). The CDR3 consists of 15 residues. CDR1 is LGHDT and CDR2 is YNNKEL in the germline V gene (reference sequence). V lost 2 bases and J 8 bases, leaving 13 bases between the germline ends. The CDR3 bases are TGTGCCAGCAGCCAACCAGGGGCACAAGATTCACCCCTCCACTTT. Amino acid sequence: CASSQPGAQDSPLHF.

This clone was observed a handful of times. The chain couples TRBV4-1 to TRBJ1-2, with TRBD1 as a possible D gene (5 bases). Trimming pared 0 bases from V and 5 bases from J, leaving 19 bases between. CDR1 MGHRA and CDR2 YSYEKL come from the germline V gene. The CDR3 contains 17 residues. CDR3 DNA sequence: TGCGCCAGCAGCCAAGACAAAGAGGCGGGGGAAGGGTATGGCTACACCTTC. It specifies CASSQDKEAGEGYGYTF.

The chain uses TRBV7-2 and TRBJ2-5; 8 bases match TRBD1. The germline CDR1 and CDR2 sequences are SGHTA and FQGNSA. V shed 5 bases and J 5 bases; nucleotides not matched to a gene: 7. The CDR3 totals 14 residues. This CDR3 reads CASSRTGLGETQYF. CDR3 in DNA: TGTGCCAGCAGCCGGACAGGGCTGGGGGAGACCCAGTACTTC.

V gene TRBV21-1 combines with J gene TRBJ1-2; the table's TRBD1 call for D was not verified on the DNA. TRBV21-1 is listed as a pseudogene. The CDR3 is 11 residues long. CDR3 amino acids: CASSQTGAYTF. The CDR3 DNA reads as TGTGCCAGCAGCCAAACAGGGGCCTACACCTTC.

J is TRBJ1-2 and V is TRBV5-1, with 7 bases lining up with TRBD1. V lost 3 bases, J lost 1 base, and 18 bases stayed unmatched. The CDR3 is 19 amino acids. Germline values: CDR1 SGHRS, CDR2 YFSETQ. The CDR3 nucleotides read TGCGCCAGCAGCTGGAATGTACGACAGGGTAACATCGGTAACTATGGCTACACCTTC. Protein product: CASSWNVRQGNIGNYGYTF.

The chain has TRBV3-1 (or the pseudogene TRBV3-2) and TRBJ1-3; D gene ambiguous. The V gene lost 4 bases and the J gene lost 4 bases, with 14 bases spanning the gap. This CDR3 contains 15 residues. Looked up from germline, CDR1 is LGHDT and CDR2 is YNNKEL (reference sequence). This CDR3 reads CASSLPSSAGNTIYF. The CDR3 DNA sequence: TGTGCCAGCAGCCTTCCCTCTAGCGCCGGAAACACCATATATTTT.

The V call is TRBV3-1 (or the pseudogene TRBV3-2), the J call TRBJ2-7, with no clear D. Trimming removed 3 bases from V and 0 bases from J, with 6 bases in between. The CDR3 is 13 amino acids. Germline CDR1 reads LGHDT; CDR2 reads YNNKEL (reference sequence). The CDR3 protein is CASSQLSSYEQYV. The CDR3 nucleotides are TGTGCCAGCAGCCAGCTAAGCTCCTACGAGCAGTACGTC.

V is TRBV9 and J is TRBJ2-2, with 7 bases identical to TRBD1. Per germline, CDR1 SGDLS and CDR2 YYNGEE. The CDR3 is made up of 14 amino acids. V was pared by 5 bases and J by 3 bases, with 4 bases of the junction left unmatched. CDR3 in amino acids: CASRSTGDTGELFF. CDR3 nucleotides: TGTGCCAGCAGGTCTACAGGGGACACCGGGGAGCTGTTTTTT.

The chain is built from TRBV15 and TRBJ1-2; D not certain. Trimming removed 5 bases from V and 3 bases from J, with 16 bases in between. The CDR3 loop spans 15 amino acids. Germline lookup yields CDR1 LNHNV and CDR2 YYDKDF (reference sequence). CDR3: CATSSRHGGDYGYTF. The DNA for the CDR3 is TGTGCCACCAGCTCTCGACATGGCGGTGACTATGGCTACACCTTC.

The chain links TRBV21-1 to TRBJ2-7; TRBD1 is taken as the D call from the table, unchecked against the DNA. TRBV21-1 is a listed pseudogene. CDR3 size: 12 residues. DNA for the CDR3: TGTGCCAGCACCGATAAGCAGGGGACGGACTCCGTC. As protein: CASTDKQGTDSV.

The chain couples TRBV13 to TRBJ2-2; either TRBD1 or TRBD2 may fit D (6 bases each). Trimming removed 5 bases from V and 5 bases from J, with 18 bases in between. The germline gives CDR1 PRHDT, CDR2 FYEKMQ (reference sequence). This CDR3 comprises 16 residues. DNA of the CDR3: TGTGCCAGCAGCACACAGGGTGTCGGACTAACCGGGGAGCTGTTTTTT. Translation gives CASSTQGVGLTGELFF. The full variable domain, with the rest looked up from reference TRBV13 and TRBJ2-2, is AAGVIQSPRHLIKEKRETATLKCYPIPRHDTVYWYQQGPGQDPQFLISFYEKMQSDKGSIPDRFSAQQFSDYHSELNMSSLELGDSALYFCASSTQGVGLTGELFFGEGSRLTVL.

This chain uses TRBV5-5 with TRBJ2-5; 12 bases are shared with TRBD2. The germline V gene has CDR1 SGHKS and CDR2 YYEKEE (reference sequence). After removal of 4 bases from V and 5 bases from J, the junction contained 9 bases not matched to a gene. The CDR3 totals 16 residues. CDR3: CASSLAGGTPGETQYF. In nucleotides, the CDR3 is TGTGCCAGCAGCCTAGCGGGGGGGACTCCCGGGGAGACCCAGTACTTC.

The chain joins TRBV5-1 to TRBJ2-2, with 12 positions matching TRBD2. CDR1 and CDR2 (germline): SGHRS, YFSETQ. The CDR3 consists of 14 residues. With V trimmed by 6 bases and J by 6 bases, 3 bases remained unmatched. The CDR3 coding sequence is TGCGCCAGCAAGGGACTAGCGGGTCCCGGGGAGCTGTTTTTT. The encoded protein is CASKGLAGPGELFF.

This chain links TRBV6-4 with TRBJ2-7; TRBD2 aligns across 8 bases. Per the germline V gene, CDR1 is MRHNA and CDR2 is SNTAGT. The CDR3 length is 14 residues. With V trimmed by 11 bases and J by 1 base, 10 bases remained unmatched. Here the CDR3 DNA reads TGTGCCGCGCAACGGGAGGGTTTTTCCTACGAGCAGTACGTC. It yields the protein CAAQREGFSYEQYV.

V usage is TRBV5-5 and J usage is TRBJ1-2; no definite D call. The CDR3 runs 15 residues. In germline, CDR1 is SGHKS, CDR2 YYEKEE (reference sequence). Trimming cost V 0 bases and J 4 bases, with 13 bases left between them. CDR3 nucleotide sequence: TGTGCCAGCAGCTTGGGTACGGGAGACGGCTATGGCTACACCTTC. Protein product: CASSLGTGDGYGYTF. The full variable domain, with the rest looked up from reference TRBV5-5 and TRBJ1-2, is DAGVTQSPTHLIKTRGQQVTLRCSPISGHKSVSWYQQVLGQGPQFIFQYYEKEERGRGNFPDRFSARQFPNYSSELNVNALLLGDSALYLCASSLGTGDGYGYTFGSGTRLTVV.

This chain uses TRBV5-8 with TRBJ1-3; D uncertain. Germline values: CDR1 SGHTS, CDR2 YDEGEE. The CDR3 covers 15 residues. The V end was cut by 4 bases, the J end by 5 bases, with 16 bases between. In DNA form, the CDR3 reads TGTGCCAGCAGCCCGGAGTGGACTGTTCGAAACACCATATATTTT. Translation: CASSPEWTVRNTIYF.

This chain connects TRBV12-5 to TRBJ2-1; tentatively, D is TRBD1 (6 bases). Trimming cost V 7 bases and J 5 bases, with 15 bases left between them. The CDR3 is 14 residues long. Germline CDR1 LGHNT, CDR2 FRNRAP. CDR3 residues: CASVLQDSNNEQFF. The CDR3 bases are TGTGCTAGTGTCCTTCAGGACAGTAACAATGAGCAGTTCTTC.